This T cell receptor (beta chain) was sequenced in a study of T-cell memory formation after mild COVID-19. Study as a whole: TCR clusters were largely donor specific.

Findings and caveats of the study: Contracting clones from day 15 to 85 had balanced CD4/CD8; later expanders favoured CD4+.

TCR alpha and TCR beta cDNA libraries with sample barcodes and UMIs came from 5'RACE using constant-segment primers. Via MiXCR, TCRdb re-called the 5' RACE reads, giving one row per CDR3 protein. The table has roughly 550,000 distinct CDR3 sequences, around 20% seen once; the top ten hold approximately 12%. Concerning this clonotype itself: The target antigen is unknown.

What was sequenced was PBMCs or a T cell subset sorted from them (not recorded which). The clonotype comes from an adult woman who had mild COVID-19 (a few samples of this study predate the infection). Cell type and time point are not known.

The CDR3 coding sequence is TGTGCCACCAGCAGAGTACCGGGGCCATCCTACAATGAGCAGTTCTTC. Translation: CATSRVPGPSYNEQFF. The V and J genes are TRBV15 and TRBJ2-1; perhaps D is TRBD1 or TRBD2 (5 bases each). The CDR3 loop spans 16 amino acids. Trimming shortened V by 1 base and J by 1 base, and 11 bases separated the two germline ends. Germline CDR1 is LNHNV and CDR2 is YYDKDF (reference sequence).